What follows is one T cell receptor (beta chain) and its context. This CDR3 contains 12 residues. V dropped 7 bases and J dropped 4 bases, with 10 bases sitting between them. From germline, CDR1 is LGHNT and CDR2 FRNRAP. The sample comes from a study of CD8+ T cells in alopecia areata. Extracted RNA was reverse transcribed into cDNA, the sequencing template. Produced via immunoSEQ multiplex PCR; TCRdb's table is partial and in-frame only. The repertoire includes about 97,000 clones, almost 60% of them detected once, and 15% to 20% sits in the top ten. Regarding treatment: oral pan-JAK inhibitor, 5-10 mg twice daily.

Material: CD8+ T cells sorted from blood, obtained at roughly week 58, from a patient treated with tofacitinib. The J gene is TRBJ1-2, the V gene TRBV12-5; weak D call: TRBD1 (5 bases). The source is a human donor with alopecia areata. In nucleotides, the CDR3 is TGTGCTAGTGTAACAGGATCCTATGGCTACACCTTC. Translating gives CASVTGSYGYTF.